Shown below are 12 T cell receptor beta chains from a single sample sequenced in a study of T cell responses to AZD1222 COVID-19 vaccine. The data were produced by immunoSEQ multiplex PCR, yet TCRdb's version contains in-frame clones alone and is incomplete. The data show around 130,000 clones, 75% to 95% seen once. The specimen comprised peripheral blood, sampled 28 days after the second dose of the MenACWY control vaccine. These receptors were taken from an adult who received the MenACWY meningococcal vaccine as a control.

This chain links TRBV3-1 (or the pseudogene TRBV3-2) with TRBJ1-4; D gene unclear. The germline V gene has CDR1 LGHDT and CDR2 YNNKEL (reference sequence). The CDR3 has 14 amino acids. Trimming cost V 4 bases and J 7 bases, with 13 bases left between them. The CDR3 coding sequence is TGTGCCAGCAGCCCCCGGTACCGAGGTGAAAAACTGTTTTTT. It yields the protein CASSPRYRGEKLFF.

This chain links TRBV7-7 with TRBJ2-3, with TRBD2 matching over 8 bases. This CDR3 spans 17 amino acids. Germline V CDR1 and CDR2: SSHAT, FNYEAQ (reference sequence). Trimming took 5 bases from V and 4 from J; bases not matched to a gene: 14. CDR3 sequence reads: CASSPAVGAGEPDTQYF. The CDR3 nucleotides read TGTGCCAGCAGCCCTGCCGTCGGAGCGGGAGAACCAGATACGCAGTATTTT.

The chain is built from TRBV7-2 and TRBJ1-1, with D possibly being TRBD1 (5 bases). CDR3 length: 15 residues. Per germline, CDR1 SGHTA and CDR2 FQGNSA. Between the trimmed V and J ends, which lost 1 base and 1 base, there was a span of 10 bases. For the CDR3, the DNA is TGTGCCAGCAGCTTAGTCGGGGGACGGAACACTGAAGCTTTCTTT. This sequence encodes CASSLVGGRNTEAFF.

The chain links TRBV7-8 to TRBJ2-7; 7 bases map to TRBD1. Germline V gene lookup returns CDR1 SGHVS and CDR2 FQNEAQ. V shed 5 bases, J shed 4 bases, and the junction held 5 bases outside the gene matches. This CDR3 has 13 amino acids. The CDR3 loop is CASSMDRLYEQYF. In nucleotides, the CDR3 is TGTGCCAGCAGCATGGACAGGCTGTACGAGCAGTACTTC.

V usage is TRBV18 and J usage is TRBJ2-2; 9 bases fit TRBD1. V was clipped by 0 bases and J by 4 bases; unmatched bases: 0. Germline V gives CDR1 KGHSH, CDR2 LQKENI. The CDR3 is made up of 15 amino acids. The CDR3 is CASSPPGQGTGELFF. In DNA form, the CDR3 reads TGTGCCAGCTCACCACCGGGACAGGGCACCGGGGAGCTGTTTTTT.

The chain employs TRBV19 and TRBJ2-7; 7 nucleotides agree with TRBD1. CDR1 is LNHDA, CDR2 SQIVND, per germline (reference sequence). Trimming took 9 bases from V and 7 from J; bases not matched to a gene: 9. The CDR3 covers 12 residues. The CDR3 DNA reads TGTGCCAGCCGACAGGGAACAGGGGAGCAGTACTTC. Translated: CASRQGTGEQYF.

This chain links TRBV13 with TRBJ1-3; D remains ambiguous. Germline V gene data show CDR1 as PRHDT and CDR2 as FYEKMQ (reference sequence). Trimming shortened V by 2 bases and J by 0 bases, and 8 bases separated the two germline ends. CDR3 size: 15 residues. CDR3 DNA sequence: TGTGCCAGCAGCTTAACAACAAACTCTGGAAACACCATATATTTT. Translating gives CASSLTTNSGNTIYF.

This chain connects TRBV7-6 to TRBJ2-7; 7 positions agree with TRBD1. The trim removed 5 bases at V and 5 bases at J, leaving 6 bases unmatched. Germline V gene sequence: CDR1 SGHVS, CDR2 FNYEAQ. This CDR3 comprises 13 residues. Here the CDR3 reads CASSPRQGNEQYV. The CDR3 DNA reads TGTGCCAGCAGCCCTAGACAGGGTAACGAGCAGTACGTC.

The chain carries TRBV6-5 and TRBJ1-1, with a weak D call TRBD1 (5 bases). CDR3 length: 14 residues. V lost 7 bases to trimming and J lost 4 bases, with 16 bases between them. Germline-derived CDR1 and CDR2 are MNHEY and SVGAGI. The CDR3 is CASKFERGPTEAFF. CDR3 bases: TGTGCCAGCAAGTTTGAAAGGGGTCCCACTGAAGCTTTCTTT.

The table lists this clone with a few counts. The gene calls are TRBV7-2 and TRBJ2-1; D call uncertain. V lost 3 bases to trimming and J lost 2 bases, with 8 bases between them. This CDR3 is 14 amino acids long. CDR1 and CDR2 (germline): SGHTA, FQGNSA. In nucleotides, the CDR3 is TGTGCCAGCAGCTTTAGGACCGCCTACAATGAGCAGTTCTTC. This codes for CASSFRTAYNEQFF.

The rearrangement joins TRBV5-4 to TRBJ1-6; 8 nucleotides agree with TRBD1. Germline-derived CDR1 and CDR2 are SGHNT and YYREEE (reference sequence). The J segment lost 9 bases and the V segment lost 4 bases, leaving 9 bases of the junction unmatched. The CDR3 is made up of 15 amino acids. This CDR3 is CASSISGTGISPLHF. Written as DNA, the CDR3 is TGTGCCAGCAGCATATCCGGGACAGGCATTTCACCCCTCCACTTT.

This clone occurred a few times. The chain joins TRBV15 to TRBJ2-5; D is perhaps TRBD1 or TRBD2 (6 bases each). Germline V lookup: CDR1 LNHNV, CDR2 YYDKDF (reference sequence). The CDR3 covers 15 residues. V was clipped by 3 bases and J by 5 bases, with 16 bases between them. The CDR3 DNA sequence: TGTGCCACCAGCAGCATACCTTGGGGGGCCGAGACCCAGTACTTC. This sequence encodes CATSSIPWGAETQYF.